This T cell receptor (beta chain) is from a study of vaccination and CD4 T cells after COVID-19. The overall study: Convalescent patients gave post-COVID blood a median about 100 days post-diagnosis, range 35 to 161. The authors used overlapping spike peptides from SARS-CoV-2, HCoV-NL63, HCoV-OC43 and HCoV-229E to stimulate cells.

Treatment defined: roughly ten-day PBMC culture with coronavirus spike peptide pools or control peptides (ViraFEST assay). This CDR3 comprises 15 residues. The ends were cut back, 6 bases at V and 2 bases at J, with 16 bases in the middle. Germline V gene data show CDR1 as MNHEY and CDR2 as SVGAGI. Worth noting for this clonotype: Its specificity is not known.

Cultured CD4+ T-cell DNA underwent Oncomine TCR Beta short-read sequencing. One entry per CDR3 protein results from TCRdb running MiXCR on the PCR reads. The sample lists approximately 20,000 distinct CDR3 sequences, 78% occurring once. The receptor comes from a human donor who received a COVID-19 vaccine. Sequencing used CD4+ T cells from blood, cultured in vitro, obtained after SARS-CoV-2 vaccination. J is TRBJ1-2 and V is TRBV6-5; D may be TRBD1 (5 bases). This chain's CDR3 is CASRYDNRLNYGYTF. The DNA for the CDR3 is TGTGCCAGCAGATACGATAACAGGCTCAACTATGGCTACACCTTC.